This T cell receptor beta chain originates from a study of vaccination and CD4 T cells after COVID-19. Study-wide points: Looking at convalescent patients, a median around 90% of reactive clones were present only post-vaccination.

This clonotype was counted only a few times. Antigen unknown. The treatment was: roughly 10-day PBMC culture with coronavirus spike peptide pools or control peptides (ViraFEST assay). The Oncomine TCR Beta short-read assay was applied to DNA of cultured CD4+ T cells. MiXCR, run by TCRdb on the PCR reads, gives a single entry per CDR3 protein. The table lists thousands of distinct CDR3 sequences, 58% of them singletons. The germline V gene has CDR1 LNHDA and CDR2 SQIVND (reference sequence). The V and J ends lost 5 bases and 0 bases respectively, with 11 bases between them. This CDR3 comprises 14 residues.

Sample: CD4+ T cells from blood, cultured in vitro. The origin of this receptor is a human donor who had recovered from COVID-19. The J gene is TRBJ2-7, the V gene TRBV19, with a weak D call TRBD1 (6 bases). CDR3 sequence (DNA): TGTGCCAGTAGTGGCAGGGGAAGCTCCTACGAGCAGTACTTC. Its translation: CASSGRGSSYEQYF. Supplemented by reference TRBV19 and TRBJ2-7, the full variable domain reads DGGITQSPKYLFRKEGQNVTLSCEQNLNHDAMYWYRQDPGQGLRLIYYSQIVNDFQKGDIAEGYSVSREKKESFPLTVTSAQKNPTAFYLCASSGRGSSYEQYFGPGTRLTVT.